The 23 T cell receptor beta chains presented below share a single source sample, sequenced in a study of response to subunit inactivated influenza vaccine. TCRdb re-called the RT-PCR reads through MiXCR, storing one row per CDR3 protein. The sample carries about 780,000 distinct CDR3 sequences, less than 20% recorded once. Here the sequenced sample was PBMCs from blood, taken around 5 days after vaccination. These receptors were obtained from a man aged 45-65 years who received an inactivated influenza vaccine.

This clonotype turned up a few times. The rearrangement links TRBV12-3 or TRBV12-4 to TRBJ1-1, with D uncertain. The germline V and J ends were trimmed by 6 bases and 10 bases, with 15 bases remaining between them. The CDR3 length is 12 residues. This chain's CDR3 is CASSRTFPGAFF. The DNA of the CDR3 is TGTGCCAGCAGCCGCACATTCCCCGGAGCTTTCTTT.

This clonotype came up a few times. This CDR3 reads CASSLQENTGELFF. The CDR3 bases are TGTGCCAGCTCACTCCAGGAAAACACCGGGGAGCTGTTTTTT. This chain joins TRBV18 and TRBJ2-2, with no clear D. Trimming took 4 bases from V and 2 from J, leaving 8 bases between them. The CDR3 runs 14 residues. In germline, CDR1 is KGHSH, CDR2 LQKENI.

This clonotype was seen repeatedly, ten times or more. The chain recombines TRBV20-1 with TRBJ2-1, with TRBD2 as a possible D gene (5 bases). The germline gives CDR1 DFQATT, CDR2 SNEGSKA (reference sequence). The germline V and J ends were trimmed by 5 bases and 0 bases, with 17 bases remaining between them. The CDR3 loop spans 16 amino acids. As DNA, the CDR3 is TGCAGTGCTCAGACCCCACGGGGTAGCTCCTACAATGAGCAGTTCTTC. It specifies CSAQTPRGSSYNEQFF.

The chain has TRBV6-5 and TRBJ1-2; 7 bases align to TRBD1. V gave up 6 bases and J gave up 7 bases; unmatched junction bases: 5. In germline, CDR1 is MNHEY, CDR2 SVGAGI. The CDR3 is 12 amino acids. The CDR3 DNA reads as TGTGCCAGCAGCCAAAACAGGGGTGGCTACACCTTC. Translation gives CASSQNRGGYTF.

The V call is TRBV7-9, the J call TRBJ2-3; 7 positions match TRBD2. There are 16 residues in the CDR3. Per the germline V gene, CDR1 is SEHNR and CDR2 is FQNEAQ (reference sequence). V lost 5 bases to trimming and J lost 0 bases; unmatched junction nucleotides: 8. As DNA, the CDR3 is TGTGCCAGCAGCCACTGGATTAGCGGGAGCACAGATACGCAGTATTTT. Translating gives CASSHWISGSTDTQYF.

This clonotype was seen a few times. The chain links TRBV28 to TRBJ2-2, with D unclear. Trimming took off 6 bases at V and 1 base at J, with 12 bases between the two ends. Germline V gives CDR1 MDHEN, CDR2 SYDVKM. CDR3 size: 15 residues. This chain's CDR3 is CASRPTVRNTGELFF. DNA of the CDR3: TGTGCCAGCAGGCCCACAGTTCGGAACACCGGGGAGCTGTTTTTT.

In its sample, this clonotype was seen a few times. This chain links TRBV20-1 with TRBJ2-3; D unclear. Trimming cost V 6 bases and J 0 bases, with 10 bases left between them. The CDR3 extends over 13 amino acids. Per germline, CDR1 DFQATT and CDR2 SNEGSKA (reference sequence). CDR3 loop: CSAIPISTDTQYF. CDR3 in DNA: TGCAGTGCCATACCAATTAGCACAGATACGCAGTATTTT.

The sample holds many counts of this clonotype. V gene TRBV7-2 combines with J gene TRBJ2-3; the match to TRBD2 covers 7 bases. The J segment lost 7 bases and the V segment lost 7 bases, leaving 8 bases of the junction unmatched. CDR3 length: 13 residues. Germline V gene sequence: CDR1 SGHTA, CDR2 FQGNSA. The CDR3 DNA reads TGTGCCAGCATGCTAGCGGCGGCAAATACGCAGTATTTT. Encoded protein: CASMLAAANTQYF. Complete variable domain (other parts from reference TRBV7-2 and TRBJ2-3): GAGVSQSPSNKVTEKGKDVELRCDPISGHTALYWYRQSLGQGLEFLIYFQGNSAPDKSGLPSDRFSAERTGGSVSTLTIQRTQQEDSAVYLCASMLAAANTQYFGPGTRLTVL.

This sequence joins TRBV25-1 and TRBJ1-2; tentatively, D is TRBD1 (5 bases). The CDR3 runs 15 residues. The V gene's germline CDR1 is MGHDK and CDR2 SYGVNS. Trimming took 3 bases from V and 8 from J, leaving 19 bases between them. The CDR3 sequence: CASSEAPGLTSGYTF. For the CDR3, the DNA is TGTGCCAGCAGTGAGGCTCCGGGACTAACGTCCGGCTACACCTTC.

The V call is TRBV29-1, the J call TRBJ2-3; 11 positions agree with TRBD1. The germline V gene has CDR1 SQVTM and CDR2 ANQGSEA. The CDR3 is made up of 15 amino acids. Trimming took 5 bases from V and 5 from J; bases not matched to a gene: 9. CDR3 region: CSVLIPGQGVDTQYF. The CDR3, as DNA: TGCAGCGTTCTCATCCCGGGACAGGGGGTAGATACGCAGTATTTT.

The chain combines TRBV20-1 with TRBJ2-1; D is perhaps TRBD1 (6 bases). Germline CDR1 DFQATT, CDR2 SNEGSKA (reference sequence). The V end was cut by 5 bases, the J end by 3 bases, with 14 bases between. The CDR3 loop spans 14 amino acids. CDR3 sequence reads: CSAAGQTFYNEQFF. The DNA for the CDR3 is TGCAGTGCTGCTGGACAGACTTTCTACAATGAGCAGTTCTTC.

V gene TRBV6-1 combines with J gene TRBJ1-6; TRBD1 is a possible D gene (5 bases). The germline gives CDR1 MNHNS, CDR2 SASEGT. V lost 3 bases and J lost 7, with 13 bases in between. The CDR3 contains 15 residues. Here the CDR3 DNA reads TGTGCCAGCAGTGACCGGGACGGGAGAAATTCACCCCTCCACTTT. Residues: CASSDRDGRNSPLHF.

The rearrangement uses TRBV3-1 and TRBJ2-1; D gene ambiguous. V was shortened by 0 bases and J by 7 bases, with 7 bases between the two germline ends. Germline CDR1 is LGHDT and CDR2 is YNNKEL (reference sequence). The CDR3 is 13 amino acids. CDR3 sequence: CASSQDWKNEQFF. In nucleotides, the CDR3 is TGTGCCAGCAGCCAAGATTGGAAGAATGAGCAGTTCTTC.

This clonotype was seen a few times. The rearrangement links TRBV6-5 to TRBJ2-5; maybe TRBD2 (6 bases). The CDR3 runs to 12 residues. Trimming removed 8 bases from V and 4 bases from J, with 11 bases in between. In germline, CDR1 is MNHEY, CDR2 SVGAGI. Here the CDR3 reads CASGQGGETQYF. The CDR3 DNA follows: TGTGCCAGCGGCCAGGGAGGAGAGACCCAGTACTTC.

This clonotype showed up just a few times. The chain joins TRBV20-1 to TRBJ2-2; 7 bases are shared with TRBD2. Per the germline V gene, CDR1 is DFQATT and CDR2 is SNEGSKA (reference sequence). Trimming removed 0 bases from V and 6 bases from J; junction bases left unmatched: 10. The CDR3 is made up of 16 amino acids. The CDR3 nucleotides read TGCAGTGCTAGAGAGGGCGGGGGTAAAGACGCCGGGGAGCTGTTTTTT. It translates to CSAREGGGKDAGELFF.

V usage is TRBV20-1 and J usage is TRBJ2-7, with 8 nucleotides matching TRBD2. The V and J ends lost 5 bases and 2 bases, in that order; junction bases with no gene match: 23. There are 19 residues in the CDR3. Germline-derived CDR1 and CDR2 are DFQATT and SNEGSKA (reference sequence). CDR3 bases: TGCAGTGCTCCTCTTGGAGGGGGGCGTGTTACTAGCGGAACCTACGAGCAGTACTTC. Translated: CSAPLGGGRVTSGTYEQYF.

This chain links TRBV7-9 with TRBJ2-7; D possibly matches TRBD1 or TRBD2 (5 bases each). The length of the CDR3 is 14 residues. Germline V gene sequence: CDR1 SEHNR, CDR2 FQNEAQ (reference sequence). V dropped 5 bases and J dropped 1 base, with 12 bases sitting between them. The DNA for the CDR3 is TGTGCCAGCAGCCCCGGGGCAGAGTCCTACGAGCAGTACTTC. Its protein product is CASSPGAESYEQYF.

In its sample, this clonotype was seen once. V is TRBV13 and J is TRBJ2-1, with a tentative D call TRBD1 (5 bases). The V end was cut by 5 bases, the J end by 9 bases, with 17 bases between. The germline V gene has CDR1 PRHDT and CDR2 FYEKMQ (reference sequence). The CDR3 extends over 14 amino acids. The CDR3: CASSAPRQFFEQFF. The CDR3 DNA sequence: TGTGCCAGCAGCGCCCCACGACAGTTTTTTGAGCAGTTCTTC. Full variable domain (rest looked up from reference TRBV13 and TRBJ2-1): AAGVIQSPRHLIKEKRETATLKCYPIPRHDTVYWYQQGPGQDPQFLISFYEKMQSDKGSIPDRFSAQQFSDYHSELNMSSLELGDSALYFCASSAPRQFFEQFFGPGTRLTVL.

This clonotype showed up many times. The V call is TRBV20-1, the J call TRBJ1-1; D not resolved. The germline V gene has CDR1 DFQATT and CDR2 SNEGSKA (reference sequence). V lost 2 bases, J lost 0 bases, and 19 bases lay in between. The CDR3 totals 17 residues. The CDR3 sequence: CSARTTRRAGMNTEAFF. In nucleotides, the CDR3 is TGCAGTGCTAGAACTACTCGAAGGGCGGGGATGAACACTGAAGCTTTCTTT.

This clonotype was found many times. This sequence joins TRBV2 and TRBJ2-5; the match to TRBD2 covers 10 bases. CDR3 length: 14 residues. The V and J ends lost 8 bases and 5 bases, in that order; junction bases with no gene match: 8. Germline values: CDR1 SNHLY, CDR2 FYNNEI. The CDR3 nucleotides are TGTGCCAGCCAAGATCTAGCGGGGGTTGAGACCCAGTACTTC. It translates to CASQDLAGVETQYF.

V usage is TRBV11-1 and J usage is TRBJ2-7, with 9 nucleotides matching TRBD2. The V gene's germline CDR1 is SGHAT and CDR2 FQDESV (reference sequence). Trimming removed 5 bases from V and 7 bases from J; junction bases left unmatched: 24. The CDR3 consists of 19 residues. CDR3 sequence reads: CASSPHPPAGGPLSGEQYF. The CDR3 coding sequence is TGTGCCAGCAGCCCCCACCCTCCGGCGGGAGGGCCCCTTTCGGGGGAGCAGTACTTC.

The rearrangement uses TRBV20-1 and TRBJ2-7; 14 positions match TRBD2. V gave up 1 base and J gave up 7 bases; unmatched junction bases: 9. The CDR3 spans 16 residues. Germline CDR1 reads DFQATT; CDR2 reads SNEGSKA (reference sequence). The CDR3 protein is CSARASPGLAGVEQYF. The CDR3 nucleotides are TGCAGTGCTAGAGCCTCCCCGGGACTAGCGGGAGTTGAGCAGTACTTC.

This clonotype was detected a few times. The gene calls are TRBV15 and TRBJ2-1; 10 bases match TRBD2. Germline V gene data show CDR1 as LNHNV and CDR2 as YYDKDF (reference sequence). Germline trimming cut 2 bases from V and 9 bases from J; bases unmatched to any gene: 7. This CDR3 is built from 15 residues. This chain's CDR3 is CATSRISAGGSEQFF. CDR3 sequence (DNA): TGTGCCACCAGCAGAATCTCAGCGGGAGGGAGTGAGCAGTTCTTC.